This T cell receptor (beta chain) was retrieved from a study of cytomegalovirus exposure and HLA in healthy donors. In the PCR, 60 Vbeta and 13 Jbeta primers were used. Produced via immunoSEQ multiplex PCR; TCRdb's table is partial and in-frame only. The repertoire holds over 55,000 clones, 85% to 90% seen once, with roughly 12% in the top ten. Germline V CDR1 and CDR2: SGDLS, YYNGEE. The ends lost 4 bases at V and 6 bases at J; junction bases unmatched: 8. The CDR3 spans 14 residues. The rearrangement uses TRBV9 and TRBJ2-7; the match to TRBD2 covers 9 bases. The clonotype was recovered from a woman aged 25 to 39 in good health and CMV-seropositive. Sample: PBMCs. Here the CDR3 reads CASSPWTSDSEQYF. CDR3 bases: TGTGCCAGCAGCCCTTGGACTAGCGACAGCGAGCAGTACTTC.